This T cell receptor (beta chain) was observed in a study of blood T cell repertoires in COVID-19. Study-wide context: Collection of acute and convalescent COVID-19 samples took place in the United States, Italy and Spain. PBMCs, B-cell-depleted T cells, or T cells were the source of the cDNA or gDNA that made up the material.

Measured with immunoSEQ multiplex PCR; TCRdb has only the in-frame clones, and not every one. Of 120,000 or so clones detected, more than 70% appear once; the ten largest clones hold 1.5% to 2%. The V gene end was trimmed by 4 bases and the J gene end by 3 bases; junction bases not matched to a gene: 5. Germline V gene data show CDR1 as MGHRA and CDR2 as YSYEKL. The CDR3 loop spans 14 amino acids. Sequencing input: peripheral blood. The chain carries TRBV4-1 and TRBJ1-2; 7 bases align to TRBD1. The TCR sequence derives from a man aged 65-85 years with acute or convalescent COVID-19. DNA of the CDR3: TGCGCCAGCAGCCCAGACAGGGTGGACTATGGCTACACCTTC. Protein product: CASSPDRVDYGYTF.